The rows below give T cell receptor beta chains drawn from one sample of a study of blood T cell repertoires in COVID-19. Assay: immunoSEQ multiplex PCR; the TCRdb copy retains only in-frame clones and omits some. This table has some 180,000 clones, 70% to 80% appearing once. Sequenced input: peripheral blood. Receptor source: a woman aged 45-60 years with active or convalescent COVID-19. Each CDR3 is given with its conserved first and last residue. A D gene is named only where the DNA matches it firmly. Only some rows state a clone size, as once, few, many or a class for expanded clones.

V gene	J gene	CDR3 length	D gene	clone size	CDR3 DNA	CDR3 protein
TRBV2	TRBJ1-1	15	NA	NA	TGTGCCAGCAGGGCTACGGACACAATGAACACTGAAGCTTTCTTT	CASRATDTMNTEAFF
TRBV10-3	TRBJ2-7	14	NA	NA	TGTGCCATCTCGCCTTGGGGCAAATTGGACGAGCAGTACTTC	CAISPWGKLDEQYF
TRBV28	TRBJ1-4	19	TRBD1	few	TGTGCCAGCAGTCCAAGGTACCGGGACAGTGAGCATGGGATGAGAAAACTGTTTTTT	CASSPRYRDSEHGMRKLFF
TRBV9	TRBJ2-3	16	TRBD2	once	TGTGCCAGCAGCGGTAGCGGGACAACTAGCACAGATACGCAGTATTTT	CASSGSGTTSTDTQYF
TRBV2	TRBJ1-1	15	NA	few	TGTGCCAGCAGGGACAGTCAAAGGGGGAACACTGAAGCTTTCTTT	CASRDSQRGNTEAFF
TRBV27	TRBJ2-1	15	NA	NA	TGTGCCAGCAGTTTAAATGCGGTTAACTACAATGAGCAGTTCTTC	CASSLNAVNYNEQFF
TRBV7-2	TRBJ1-4	13	TRBD1	few	TGTGCCAGCAGCAGGGACAGGGGCGAAAAACTGTTTTTT	CASSRDRGEKLFF
TRBV18	TRBJ2-7	15	NA	NA	TGTGCCAGCTCACCACCTTCAGGACAGTACTACGAGCAGTACTTC	CASSPPSGQYYEQYF
TRBV4-2	TRBJ1-5	15	NA	NA	TGTGCCAGCAGCGCCGAGAGGACAGACAATCAGCCCCAGCATTTT	CASSAERTDNQPQHF
TRBV6-5	TRBJ2-1	16	TRBD2	once	TGTGCCAGCAGTTACTCGTGGCGGGAGGGCCGGAATGAGCAGTTCTTC	CASSYSWREGRNEQFF
TRBV4-3	TRBJ2-7	15	NA	NA	TGCGCCAGCAGCCAAGACTATAGCGGTATCTACGAGCAGTACTTC	CASSQDYSGIYEQYF
TRBV11-2	TRBJ1-1	16	NA	many	TGTGCCAGCAGCTTAGTAATGGGCCAGCCCCACACTGAAGCTTTCTTT	CASSLVMGQPHTEAFF
TRBV27	TRBJ1-5	14	TRBD1	NA	TGTGCCAGCAGCCTTGACAGGGCTCGCCAGCCCCAGCATTTT	CASSLDRARQPQHF
TRBV30	TRBJ2-1	13	NA	NA	TGTGCCTGGAGTGTAATCAGCGTAAATGAGCAGTTCTTC	CAWSVISVNEQFF
TRBV6-5	TRBJ1-2	14	NA	NA	TGTGCCAGCACCCAACAGGGATGGAGCTATGGCTACACCTTC	CASTQQGWSYGYTF
TRBV11-2	TRBJ2-1	14	TRBD2	NA	TGTGCCAGCGGTACTAGCGGTTCCTACAATGAGCAGTTCTTC	CASGTSGSYNEQFF
TRBV10-3	TRBJ2-1	14	TRBD1	NA	TGTGCCATCAGTGACAGGGGGCCCCTCAATGAGCAGTTCTTC	CAISDRGPLNEQFF
TRBV18	TRBJ2-2	14	TRBD1	NA	TGTGCCAGCTCTCGGGACAGGGACGACGGGGAGCTGTTTTTT	CASSRDRDDGELFF
TRBV5-1	TRBJ1-5	14	NA	NA	TGCGCCAGCAGCTTGGAGGGGAGGGATCAGCCCCAGCATTTT	CASSLEGRDQPQHF
TRBV30	TRBJ2-1	15	TRBD2	NA	TGTGCCTGGAGTGCGGGACTAGCGGGACTTAATGAGCAGTTCTTC	CAWSAGLAGLNEQFF
TRBV3-1/TRBV3-2	TRBJ2-1	14	TRBD1	NA	TGTGCCAGCAGCCCGGACAGGGTTCGGGATGAGCAGTTCTTC	CASSPDRVRDEQFF
TRBV19	TRBJ1-2	15	NA	NA	TGTGCCAGTAGTCTCACAGCCATGGCTAACTATGGCTACACCTTC	CASSLTAMANYGYTF
TRBV5-4	TRBJ1-2	14	NA	few	TGTGCCAGCAGCTTTGGAGGGAGGAACTATGGCTACACCTTC	CASSFGGRNYGYTF
TRBV5-1	TRBJ1-2	16	TRBD1	few	TGCGCCAGCAGCTCGCCGACAGGGGCGACTAACTATGGCTACACCTTC	CASSSPTGATNYGYTF
TRBV6-5	TRBJ2-1	15	NA	NA	TGTGCCAGCAGTTCCCTGGACAGATTGGAAAATGAGCAGTTCTTC	CASSSLDRLENEQFF
TRBV4-3	TRBJ2-5	18	NA	few	TGCGCCAGCAGCCGACTGGGGCTCCTAGGGAGGCCCCAAGAGACCCAGTACTTC	CASSRLGLLGRPQETQYF
TRBV27	TRBJ1-5	13	NA	NA	TGTGCCAGCAGTTTATCAGATACACAGCCCCAGCATTTT	CASSLSDTQPQHF
TRBV20-1	TRBJ1-4	11	NA	NA	TGCAGTGCTAAGGGGCAAGAAAAACTGTTTTTT	CSAKGQEKLFF
TRBV5-4	TRBJ2-3	13	NA	few	TGTGCCAGCAGGACCGAGGGCACAGATACGCAGTATTTT	CASRTEGTDTQYF
TRBV24-1	TRBJ2-7	14	NA	once	TGTGCCACCAGTGCCGAGCGGGTTAACTACGAGCAGTACTTC	CATSAERVNYEQYF
TRBV6-5	TRBJ1-1	13	TRBD1	few	TGTGCCAGCAGTTACTCGAGGGGGCTAGAAGCTTTCTTT	CASSYSRGLEAFF
TRBV6-5	TRBJ1-3	16	TRBD1	NA	TGTGCCAGCAGTTACGACAGGGTCCTCTCTGGAAACACCATATATTTT	CASSYDRVLSGNTIYF
TRBV7-2	TRBJ2-3	16	TRBD1	NA	TGTGCCAGCAGGTTCCCCGGGACAGGGACCCCAGATACGCAGTATTTT	CASRFPGTGTPDTQYF
TRBV24-1	TRBJ2-3	16	NA	NA	TGTGCCACCAGTGATTTACCCGGGGTTAGCACAGATACGCAGTATTTT	CATSDLPGVSTDTQYF
TRBV5-6	TRBJ1-2	15	TRBD1	few	TGTGCCAGCAGCTTGGGGACAGGGGGACCCTATGGCTACACCTTC	CASSLGTGGPYGYTF
TRBV7-8	TRBJ2-5	17	TRBD1	NA	TGTGCCAGCAGCAGAGGGACAGGGGTCAGATCGAGGGAGACCCAGTACTTC	CASSRGTGVRSRETQYF
TRBV7-9	TRBJ2-2	15	NA	once	TGTGCCAGCATCTATCCCAGGGTCGGTACCGGGGAGCTGTTTTTT	CASIYPRVGTGELFF
TRBV7-7	TRBJ1-4	15	TRBD1	NA	TGTGCTAGCAGCCAATCAACCTCCCCAGGGGGCAAACTGTTTTTT	CASSQSTSPGGKLFF
TRBV10-1	TRBJ2-2	14	NA	NA	TGCGCCAGCAGTGACTCTGCGTGCACCGGGGAGCTGTTTTTT	CASSDSACTGELFF
TRBV19	TRBJ2-1	14	TRBD2	NA	TGTGCCAGTAGGGCGCGGGAGGGCCTGAATGAGCAGTTCTTC	CASRAREGLNEQFF
TRBV18	TRBJ1-4	16	TRBD1	once	TGTGCCAGCTCACCGGTGACAGGGGGCACTAATGAAAAACTGTTTTTT	CASSPVTGGTNEKLFF
TRBV6-5	TRBJ1-1	12	NA	NA	TGTGCCAGCAGAGCTTTGGGCGTTGAAGCTTTCTTT	CASRALGVEAFF
TRBV6-1	TRBJ2-2	15	TRBD2	many	TGTGCCAGCAGTGAACTAGCGGGAGACACCGGGGAGCTGTTTTTT	CASSELAGDTGELFF
TRBV7-9	TRBJ1-3	16	TRBD1	NA	TGTGCCAGCAGCTCCCAGACAGGGCTCCCCGGAAACACCATATATTTT	CASSSQTGLPGNTIYF
TRBV7-2	TRBJ2-4	17	NA	NA	TGTGCCAGCAGCTTAGAGGCCCAAATTGGCGGTAGAAACATTCAGTACTTC	CASSLEAQIGGRNIQYF
TRBV18	TRBJ1-1	14	NA	NA	TGTGCCAGCTCACCAGACAGGACGAACACTGAAGCTTTCTTT	CASSPDRTNTEAFF
TRBV2	TRBJ1-4	16	NA	NA	TGTGCCACCTCTTCCGGGACTCTTACGGGAAATGAAAAACTGTTTTTT	CATSSGTLTGNEKLFF
TRBV5-1	TRBJ2-3	15	NA	NA	TGCGCCAGCAGCTTTCGGCGGGGGACAACAGATACGCAGTATTTT	CASSFRRGTTDTQYF
TRBV5-1	TRBJ1-2	13	NA	NA	TGCGCCAGCAGACCCGACAGCAACTATGGCTACACCTTC	CASRPDSNYGYTF
TRBV19	TRBJ1-4	13	NA	NA	TGTGCCAGTAGAGCCCAGGGAAATGAAAAACTGTTTTTT	CASRAQGNEKLFF
TRBV9	TRBJ1-6	15	NA	NA	TGTGCCAGCAGCGTTTCCCAGGTGACCAATTCACCCCTCCACTTT	CASSVSQVTNSPLHF
TRBV14	TRBJ1-2	14	NA	few	TGTGCCAGCAGCCAAGATCGAGGGTTCGGTGGCTACACCTTC	CASSQDRGFGGYTF
TRBV29-1	TRBJ1-1	13	TRBD1	NA	TGCAGCGTTGACGGAGGGGGCGGCACTGAAGCTTTCTTT	CSVDGGGGTEAFF
TRBV7-2	TRBJ1-2	13	NA	NA	TGTGCCAGCAGCTTAGGCTATAACTATGGCTACACCTTC	CASSLGYNYGYTF